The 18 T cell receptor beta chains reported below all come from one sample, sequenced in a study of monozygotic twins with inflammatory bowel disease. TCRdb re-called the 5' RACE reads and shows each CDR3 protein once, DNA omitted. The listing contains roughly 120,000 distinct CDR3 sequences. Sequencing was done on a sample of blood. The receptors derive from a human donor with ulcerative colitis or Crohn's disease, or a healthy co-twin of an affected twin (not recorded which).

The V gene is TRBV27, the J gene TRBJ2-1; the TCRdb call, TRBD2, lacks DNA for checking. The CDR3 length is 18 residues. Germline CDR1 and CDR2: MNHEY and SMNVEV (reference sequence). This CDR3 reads CASSGGLAGARSYNEQFF.

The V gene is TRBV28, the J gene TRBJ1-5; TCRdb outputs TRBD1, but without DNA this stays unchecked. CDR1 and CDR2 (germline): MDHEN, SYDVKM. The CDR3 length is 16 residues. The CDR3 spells CASSPARGGGGQPQHF.

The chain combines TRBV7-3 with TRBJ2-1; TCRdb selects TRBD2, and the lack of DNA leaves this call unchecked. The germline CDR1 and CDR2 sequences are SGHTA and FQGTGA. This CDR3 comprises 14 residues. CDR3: CASSLERGRREQFF.

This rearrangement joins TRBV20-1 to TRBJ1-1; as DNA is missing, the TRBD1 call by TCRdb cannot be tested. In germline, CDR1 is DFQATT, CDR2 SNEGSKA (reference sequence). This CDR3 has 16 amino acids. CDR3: CSARAGQSRGNTEAFF.

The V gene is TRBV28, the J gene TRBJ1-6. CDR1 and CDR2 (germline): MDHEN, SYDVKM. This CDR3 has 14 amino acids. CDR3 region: CASSAGFLDSPLHF.

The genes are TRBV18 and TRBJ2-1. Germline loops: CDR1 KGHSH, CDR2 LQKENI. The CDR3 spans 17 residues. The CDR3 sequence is CASSPRAPDSSINEQFF.

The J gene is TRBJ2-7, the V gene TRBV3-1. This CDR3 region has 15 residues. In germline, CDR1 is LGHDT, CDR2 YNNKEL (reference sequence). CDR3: CASSQEYGSSYEQYF.

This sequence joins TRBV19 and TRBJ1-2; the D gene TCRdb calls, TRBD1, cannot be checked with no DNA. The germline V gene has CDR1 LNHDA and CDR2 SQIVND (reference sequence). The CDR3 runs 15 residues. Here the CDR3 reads CASTGIPRANYGYTF.

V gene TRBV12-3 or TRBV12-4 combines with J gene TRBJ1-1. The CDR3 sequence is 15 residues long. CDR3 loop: CASSLVGEAHTEAFF.

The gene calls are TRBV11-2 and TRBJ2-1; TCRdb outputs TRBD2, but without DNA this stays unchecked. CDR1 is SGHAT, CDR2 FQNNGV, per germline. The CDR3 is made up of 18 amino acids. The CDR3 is CASSPSRGLAGGNNEQFF.

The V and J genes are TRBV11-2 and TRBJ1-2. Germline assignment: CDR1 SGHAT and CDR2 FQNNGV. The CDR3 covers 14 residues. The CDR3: CASSLNTEDYGYTF.

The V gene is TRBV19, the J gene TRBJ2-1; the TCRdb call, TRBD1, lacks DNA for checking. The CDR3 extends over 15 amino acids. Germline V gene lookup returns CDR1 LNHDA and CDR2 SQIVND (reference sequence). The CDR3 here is CASSIAGQGAYEQFF.

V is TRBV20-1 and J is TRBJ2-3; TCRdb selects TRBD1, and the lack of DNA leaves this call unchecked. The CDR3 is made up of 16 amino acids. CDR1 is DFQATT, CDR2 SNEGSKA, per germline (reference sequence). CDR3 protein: CSARPRTGGPTDTQYF.

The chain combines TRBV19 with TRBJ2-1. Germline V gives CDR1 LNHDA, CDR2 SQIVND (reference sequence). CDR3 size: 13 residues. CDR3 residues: CASSISSYNEQFF.

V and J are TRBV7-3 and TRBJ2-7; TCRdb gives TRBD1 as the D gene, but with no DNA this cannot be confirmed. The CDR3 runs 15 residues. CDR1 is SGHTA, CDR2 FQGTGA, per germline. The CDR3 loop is CASSLTRRGIIEQYF.

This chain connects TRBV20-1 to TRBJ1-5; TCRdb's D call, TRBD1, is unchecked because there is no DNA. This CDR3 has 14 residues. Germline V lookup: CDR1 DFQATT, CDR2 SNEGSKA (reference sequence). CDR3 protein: CSADPGQGWQPQHF.

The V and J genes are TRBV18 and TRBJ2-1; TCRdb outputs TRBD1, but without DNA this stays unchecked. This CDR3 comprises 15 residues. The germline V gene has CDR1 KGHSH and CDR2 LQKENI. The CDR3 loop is CASSSGTQIQDEQFF. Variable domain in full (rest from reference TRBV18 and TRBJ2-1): NAGVMQNPRHLVRRRGQEARLRCSPMKGHSHVYWYRQLPEEGLKFMVYLQKENIIDESGMPKERFSAEFPKEGPSILRIQQVVRGDSAAYFCASSSGTQIQDEQFFGPGTRLTVL.

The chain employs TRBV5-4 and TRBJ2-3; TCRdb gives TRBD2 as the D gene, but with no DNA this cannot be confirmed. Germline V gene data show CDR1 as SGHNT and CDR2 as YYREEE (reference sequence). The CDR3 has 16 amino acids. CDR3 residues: CASSITSGGSSDTQYF. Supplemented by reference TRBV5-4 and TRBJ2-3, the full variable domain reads ETGVTQSPTHLIKTRGQQVTLRCSSQSGHNTVSWYQQALGQGPQFIFQYYREEENGRGNFPPRFSGLQFPNYSSELNVNALELDDSALYLCASSITSGGSSDTQYFGPGTRLTVL.